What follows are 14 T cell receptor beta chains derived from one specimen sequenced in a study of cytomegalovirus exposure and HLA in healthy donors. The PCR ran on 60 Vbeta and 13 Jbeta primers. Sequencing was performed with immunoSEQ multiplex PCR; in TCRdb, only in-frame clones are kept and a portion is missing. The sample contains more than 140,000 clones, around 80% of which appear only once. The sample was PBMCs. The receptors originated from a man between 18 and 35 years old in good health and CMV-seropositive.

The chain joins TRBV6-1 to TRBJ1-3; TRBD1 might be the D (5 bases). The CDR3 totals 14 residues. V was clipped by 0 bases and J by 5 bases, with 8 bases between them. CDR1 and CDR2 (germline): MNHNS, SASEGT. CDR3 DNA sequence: TGTGCCAGCAGTGAAGCGGTGGGGCGAAACACCATATATTTT. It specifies CASSEAVGRNTIYF.

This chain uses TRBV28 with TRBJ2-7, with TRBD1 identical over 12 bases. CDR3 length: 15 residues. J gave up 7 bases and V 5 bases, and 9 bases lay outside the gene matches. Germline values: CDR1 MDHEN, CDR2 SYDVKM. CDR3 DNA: TGTGCCAGCAGTGACCCGGGACAGGGGGCGTGGGAGCAGTACTTC. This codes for CASSDPGQGAWEQYF. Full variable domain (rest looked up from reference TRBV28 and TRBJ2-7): DVKVTQSSRYLVKRTGEKVFLECVQDMDHENMFWYRQDPGLGLRLIYFSYDVKMKEKGDIPEGYSVSREKKERFSLILESASTNQTSMYLCASSDPGQGAWEQYFGPGTRLTVT.

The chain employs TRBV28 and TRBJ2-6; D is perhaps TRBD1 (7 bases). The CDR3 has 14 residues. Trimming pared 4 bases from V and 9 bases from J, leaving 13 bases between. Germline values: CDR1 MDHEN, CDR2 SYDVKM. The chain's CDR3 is CASSSGGGGNVLTF. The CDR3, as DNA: TGTGCCAGCAGTTCAGGGGGAGGTGGCAACGTCCTGACTTTC.

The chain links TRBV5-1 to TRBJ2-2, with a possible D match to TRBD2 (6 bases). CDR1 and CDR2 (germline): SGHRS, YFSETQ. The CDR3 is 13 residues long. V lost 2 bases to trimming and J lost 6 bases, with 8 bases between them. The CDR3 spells CASSFGGPGELFF. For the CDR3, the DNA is TGCGCCAGCAGCTTCGGAGGGCCCGGGGAGCTGTTTTTT.

In DNA, the CDR3 is TGTGCCAGCAACTTTGACAGGGGCAATCAGCCCCAGCATTTT. Amino acids: CASNFDRGNQPQHF. The V gene is TRBV7-2, the J gene TRBJ1-5; 7 nucleotides match TRBD1. The CDR3 length is 14 residues. Germline assignment: CDR1 SGHTA and CDR2 FQGNSA. V was pared by 7 bases and J by 2 bases, with 5 bases of the junction left unmatched.

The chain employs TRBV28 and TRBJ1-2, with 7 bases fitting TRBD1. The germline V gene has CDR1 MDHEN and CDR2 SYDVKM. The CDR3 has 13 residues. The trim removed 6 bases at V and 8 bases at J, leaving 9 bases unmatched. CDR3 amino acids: CASSLDRVTGYTF. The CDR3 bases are TGTGCCAGCAGCTTAGACAGGGTGACAGGCTACACCTTC.

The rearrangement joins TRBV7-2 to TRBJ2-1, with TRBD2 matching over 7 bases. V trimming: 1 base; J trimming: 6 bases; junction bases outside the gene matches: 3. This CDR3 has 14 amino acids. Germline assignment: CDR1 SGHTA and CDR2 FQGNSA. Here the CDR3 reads CASSLGWEGNEQFF. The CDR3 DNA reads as TGTGCCAGCAGCTTAGGGTGGGAGGGCAATGAGCAGTTCTTC.

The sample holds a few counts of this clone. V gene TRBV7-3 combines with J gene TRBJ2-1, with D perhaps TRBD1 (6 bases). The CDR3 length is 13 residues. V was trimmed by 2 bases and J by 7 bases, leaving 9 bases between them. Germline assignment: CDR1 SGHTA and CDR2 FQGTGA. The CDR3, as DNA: TGTGCCAGCAGCTTACAGGGGCCTAATGAGCAGTTCTTC. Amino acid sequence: CASSLQGPNEQFF.

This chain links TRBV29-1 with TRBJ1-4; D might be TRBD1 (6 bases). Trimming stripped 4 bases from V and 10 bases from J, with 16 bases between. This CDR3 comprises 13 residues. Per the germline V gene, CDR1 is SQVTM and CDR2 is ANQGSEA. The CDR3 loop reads CSVVQGLVGKLFF. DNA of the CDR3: TGCAGCGTTGTTCAGGGGTTGGTGGGAAAACTGTTTTTT.

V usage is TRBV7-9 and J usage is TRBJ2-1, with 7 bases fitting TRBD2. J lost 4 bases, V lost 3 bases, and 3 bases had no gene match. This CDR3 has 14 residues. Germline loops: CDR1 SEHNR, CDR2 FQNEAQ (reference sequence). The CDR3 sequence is CASSLASGYNEQFF. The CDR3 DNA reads TGTGCCAGCAGCTTGGCTAGCGGATACAATGAGCAGTTCTTC.

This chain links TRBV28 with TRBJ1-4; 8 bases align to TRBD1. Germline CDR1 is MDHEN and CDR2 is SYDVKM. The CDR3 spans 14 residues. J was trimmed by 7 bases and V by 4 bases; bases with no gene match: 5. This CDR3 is CASSSTGVREKLFF. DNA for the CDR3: TGTGCCAGCAGTTCGACAGGGGTCCGTGAAAAACTGTTTTTT. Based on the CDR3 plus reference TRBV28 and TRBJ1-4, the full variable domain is DVKVTQSSRYLVKRTGEKVFLECVQDMDHENMFWYRQDPGLGLRLIYFSYDVKMKEKGDIPEGYSVSREKKERFSLILESASTNQTSMYLCASSSTGVREKLFFGSGTQLSVL.

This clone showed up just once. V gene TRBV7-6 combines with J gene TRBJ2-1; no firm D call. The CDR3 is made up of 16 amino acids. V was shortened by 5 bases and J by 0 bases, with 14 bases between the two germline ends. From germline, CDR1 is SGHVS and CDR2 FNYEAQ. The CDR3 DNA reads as TGTGCCAGCAGCGCCCCTTTGCGGAGCTCCTACAATGAGCAGTTCTTC. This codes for CASSAPLRSSYNEQFF.

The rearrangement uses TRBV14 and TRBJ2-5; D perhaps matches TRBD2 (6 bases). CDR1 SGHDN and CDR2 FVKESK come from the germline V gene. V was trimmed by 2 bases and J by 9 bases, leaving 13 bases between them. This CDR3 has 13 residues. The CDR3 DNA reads TGTGCCAGCAGCCAACTCCACGGGGGAGCCCAGTACTTC. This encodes CASSQLHGGAQYF.

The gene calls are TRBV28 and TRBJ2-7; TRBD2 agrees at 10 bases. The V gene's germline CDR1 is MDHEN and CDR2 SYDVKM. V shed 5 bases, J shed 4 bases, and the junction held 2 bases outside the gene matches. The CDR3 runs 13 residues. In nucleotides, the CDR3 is TGTGCCAGCAGTCTAGCGGGAGAGTACGAGCAGTACTTC. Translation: CASSLAGEYEQYF. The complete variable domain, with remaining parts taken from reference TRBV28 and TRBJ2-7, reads DVKVTQSSRYLVKRTGEKVFLECVQDMDHENMFWYRQDPGLGLRLIYFSYDVKMKEKGDIPEGYSVSREKKERFSLILESASTNQTSMYLCASSLAGEYEQYFGPGTRLTVT.